This T cell receptor beta chain was sequenced for a study of blood T cell repertoires in COVID-19. Overall study: Nucleic acid was either cDNA or gDNA, and it came from T cells, B-cell-depleted T cells, or PBMCs.

In germline, CDR1 is SNHLY, CDR2 FYNNEI. With 7 bases removed from V and 0 bases from J, the gap between germline ends came to 16 bases. This CDR3 spans 16 amino acids. Some clones are missing from TCRdb's copy, which holds only in-frame ones; the method was immunoSEQ multiplex PCR. The sample yields 80,000 to 95,000 clones, 89% seen once. What was sequenced was peripheral blood. The clonotype was recovered from a woman in her 70s with acute or convalescent COVID-19. The V gene is TRBV2, the J gene TRBJ2-1, with D perhaps matching TRBD2 (6 bases). CDR3 nucleotides: TGTGCCAGCATCGCAAGGGAGGACACCTCCTACAATGAGCAGTTCTTC. It translates to CASIAREDTSYNEQFF.